This TCR beta chain originates from a study of identical twins. A word on this clonotype: Antigen: not known.

Whole-study results and caveats: Within monozygotic twins, out-of-frame TCR alpha sharing was underestimated by the models. Weaker excess twin sharing was observed in beta out-of-frame sequences.

In TCRdb, the 5' RACE reads were re-called with MiXCR into one record per CDR3 protein. The sample lists hundreds of thousands of distinct CDR3 sequences, about 7.3% occurring once. In every case, the donor was a healthy Caucasian. There are 16 residues in the CDR3. The V end was cut by 5 bases, the J end by 3 bases, with 17 bases between. CDR1 and CDR2 from the germline V gene are SGHTA and FQGNSA. The same data also contributed to another study, on yellow fever vaccine responses in identical twins. That work states: Twins' vaccine T cell response reportedly gave the appearance of partial convergence and partial personalization.

V gene TRBV7-2 combines with J gene TRBJ2-1; either TRBD1 or TRBD2 may fit D (5 bases each). Sequences were obtained from memory (CD45RO+) T cells sorted from blood. This sequence originates from a young woman in good health. CDR3 in DNA: TGTGCCAGCAGCCCACATGGGGGTTTCGGCTACAATGAGCAGTTCTTC. Amino acids: CASSPHGGFGYNEQFF.